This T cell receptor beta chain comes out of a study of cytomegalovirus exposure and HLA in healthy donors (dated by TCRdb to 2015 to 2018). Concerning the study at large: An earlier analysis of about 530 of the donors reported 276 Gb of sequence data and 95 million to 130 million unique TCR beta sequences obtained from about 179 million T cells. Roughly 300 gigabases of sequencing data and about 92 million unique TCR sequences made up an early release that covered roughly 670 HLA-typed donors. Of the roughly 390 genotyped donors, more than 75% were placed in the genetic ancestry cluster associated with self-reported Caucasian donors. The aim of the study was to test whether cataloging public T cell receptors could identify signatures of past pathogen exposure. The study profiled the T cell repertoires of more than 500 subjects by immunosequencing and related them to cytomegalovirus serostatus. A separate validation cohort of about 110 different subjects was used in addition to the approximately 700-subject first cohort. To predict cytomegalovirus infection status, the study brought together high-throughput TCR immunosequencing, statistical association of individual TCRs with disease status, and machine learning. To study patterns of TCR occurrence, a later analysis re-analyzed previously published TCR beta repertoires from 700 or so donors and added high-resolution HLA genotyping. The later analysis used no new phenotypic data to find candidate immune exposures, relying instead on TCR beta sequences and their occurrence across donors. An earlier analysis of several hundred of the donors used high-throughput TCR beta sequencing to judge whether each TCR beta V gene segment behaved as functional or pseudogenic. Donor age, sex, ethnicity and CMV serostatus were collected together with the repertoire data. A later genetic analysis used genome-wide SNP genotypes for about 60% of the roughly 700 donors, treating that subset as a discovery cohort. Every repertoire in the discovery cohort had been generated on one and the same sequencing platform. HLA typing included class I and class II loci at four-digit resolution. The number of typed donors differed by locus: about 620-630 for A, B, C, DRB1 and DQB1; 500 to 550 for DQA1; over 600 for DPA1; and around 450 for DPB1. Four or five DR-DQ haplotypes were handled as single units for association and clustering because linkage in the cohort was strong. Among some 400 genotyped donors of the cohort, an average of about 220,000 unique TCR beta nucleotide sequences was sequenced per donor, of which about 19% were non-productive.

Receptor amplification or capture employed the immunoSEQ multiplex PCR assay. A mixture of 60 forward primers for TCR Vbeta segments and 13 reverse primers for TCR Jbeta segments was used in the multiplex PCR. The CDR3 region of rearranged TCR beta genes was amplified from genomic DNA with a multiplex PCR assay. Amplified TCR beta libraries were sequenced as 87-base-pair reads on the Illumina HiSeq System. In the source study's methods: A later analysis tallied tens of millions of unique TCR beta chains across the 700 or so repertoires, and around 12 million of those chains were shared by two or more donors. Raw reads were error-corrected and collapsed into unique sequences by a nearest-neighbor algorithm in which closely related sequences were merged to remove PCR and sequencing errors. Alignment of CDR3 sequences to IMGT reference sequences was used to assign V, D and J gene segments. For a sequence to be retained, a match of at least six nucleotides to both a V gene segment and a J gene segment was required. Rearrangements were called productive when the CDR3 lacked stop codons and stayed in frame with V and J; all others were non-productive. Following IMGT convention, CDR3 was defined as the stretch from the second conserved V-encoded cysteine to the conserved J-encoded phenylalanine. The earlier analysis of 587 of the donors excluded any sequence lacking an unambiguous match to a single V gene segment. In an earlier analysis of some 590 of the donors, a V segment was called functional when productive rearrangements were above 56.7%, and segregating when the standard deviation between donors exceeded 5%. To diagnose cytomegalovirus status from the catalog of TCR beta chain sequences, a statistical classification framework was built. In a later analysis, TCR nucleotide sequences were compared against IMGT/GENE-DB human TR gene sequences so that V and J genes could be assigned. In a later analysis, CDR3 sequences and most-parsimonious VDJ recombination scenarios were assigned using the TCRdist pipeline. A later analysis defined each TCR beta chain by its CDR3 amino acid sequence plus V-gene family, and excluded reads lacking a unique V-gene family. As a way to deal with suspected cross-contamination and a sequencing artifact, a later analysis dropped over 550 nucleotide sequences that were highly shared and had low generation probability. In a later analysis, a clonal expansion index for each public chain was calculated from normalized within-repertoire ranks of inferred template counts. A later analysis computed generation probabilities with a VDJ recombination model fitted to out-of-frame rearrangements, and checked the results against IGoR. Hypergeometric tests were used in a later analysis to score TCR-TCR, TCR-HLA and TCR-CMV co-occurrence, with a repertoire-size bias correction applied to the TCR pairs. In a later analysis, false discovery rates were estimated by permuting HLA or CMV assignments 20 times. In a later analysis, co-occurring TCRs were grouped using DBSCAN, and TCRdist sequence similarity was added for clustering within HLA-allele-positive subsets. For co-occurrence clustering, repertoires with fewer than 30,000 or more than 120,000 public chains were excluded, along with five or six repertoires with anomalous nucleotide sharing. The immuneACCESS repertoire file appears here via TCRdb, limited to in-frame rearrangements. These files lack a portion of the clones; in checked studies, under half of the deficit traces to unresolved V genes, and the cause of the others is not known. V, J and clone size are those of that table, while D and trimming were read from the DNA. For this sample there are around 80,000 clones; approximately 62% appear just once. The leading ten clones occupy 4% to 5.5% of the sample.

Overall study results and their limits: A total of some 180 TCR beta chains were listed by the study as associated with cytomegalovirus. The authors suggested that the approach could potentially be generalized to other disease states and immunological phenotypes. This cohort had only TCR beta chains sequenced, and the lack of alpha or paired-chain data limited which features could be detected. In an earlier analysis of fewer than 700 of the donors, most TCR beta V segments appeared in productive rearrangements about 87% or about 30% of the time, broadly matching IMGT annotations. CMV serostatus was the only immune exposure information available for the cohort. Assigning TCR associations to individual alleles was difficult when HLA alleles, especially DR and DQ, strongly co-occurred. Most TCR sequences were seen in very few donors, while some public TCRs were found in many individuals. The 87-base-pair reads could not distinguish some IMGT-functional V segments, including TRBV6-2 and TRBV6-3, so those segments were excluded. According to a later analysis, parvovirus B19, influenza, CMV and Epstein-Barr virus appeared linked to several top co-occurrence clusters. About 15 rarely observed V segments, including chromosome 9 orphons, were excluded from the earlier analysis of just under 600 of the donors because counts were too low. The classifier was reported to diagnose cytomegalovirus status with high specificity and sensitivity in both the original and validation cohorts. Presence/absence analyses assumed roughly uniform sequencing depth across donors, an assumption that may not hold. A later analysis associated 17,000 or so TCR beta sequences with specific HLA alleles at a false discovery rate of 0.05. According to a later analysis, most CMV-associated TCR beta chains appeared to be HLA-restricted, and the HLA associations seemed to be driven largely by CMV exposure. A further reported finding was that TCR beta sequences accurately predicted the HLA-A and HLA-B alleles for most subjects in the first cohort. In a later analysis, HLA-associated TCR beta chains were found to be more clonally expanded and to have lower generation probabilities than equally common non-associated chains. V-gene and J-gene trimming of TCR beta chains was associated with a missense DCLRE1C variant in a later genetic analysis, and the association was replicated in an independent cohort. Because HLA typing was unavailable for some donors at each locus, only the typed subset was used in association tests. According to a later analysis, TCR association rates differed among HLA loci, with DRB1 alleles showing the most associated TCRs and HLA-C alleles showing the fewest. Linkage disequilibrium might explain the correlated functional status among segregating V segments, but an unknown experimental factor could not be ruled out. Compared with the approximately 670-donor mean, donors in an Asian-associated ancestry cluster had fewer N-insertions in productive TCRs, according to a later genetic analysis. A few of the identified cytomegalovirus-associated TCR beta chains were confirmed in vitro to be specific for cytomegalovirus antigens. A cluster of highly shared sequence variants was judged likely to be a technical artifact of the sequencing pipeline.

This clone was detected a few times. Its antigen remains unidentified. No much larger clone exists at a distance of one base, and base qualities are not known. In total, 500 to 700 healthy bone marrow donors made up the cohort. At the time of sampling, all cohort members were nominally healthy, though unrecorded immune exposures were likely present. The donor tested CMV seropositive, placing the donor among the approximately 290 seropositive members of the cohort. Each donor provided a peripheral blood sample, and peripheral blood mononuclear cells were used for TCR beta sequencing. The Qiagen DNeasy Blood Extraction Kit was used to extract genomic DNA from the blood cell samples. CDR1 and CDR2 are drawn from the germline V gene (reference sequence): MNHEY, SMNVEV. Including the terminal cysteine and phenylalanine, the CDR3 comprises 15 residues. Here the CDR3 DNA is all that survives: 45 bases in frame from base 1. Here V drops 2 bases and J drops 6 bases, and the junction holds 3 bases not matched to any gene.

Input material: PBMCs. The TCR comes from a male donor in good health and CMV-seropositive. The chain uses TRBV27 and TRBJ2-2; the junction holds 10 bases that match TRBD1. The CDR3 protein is CASSLGTGVSGELFF. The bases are TGTGCCAGCAGTTTAGGGACAGGGGTATCCGGGGAGCTGTTTTTT.